A single sample is the source of the 23 T cell receptor beta chains below, sequenced in a study of memory CD4+ T cells and cytomegalovirus serostatus. Single viable CD3+CD4+CD8-CD45RO+ cells were sorted as the memory CD4+ T cells. The repertoire was sequenced with immunoSEQ multiplex PCR; TCRdb's copy has only in-frame clones and lacks some. In the table there are approximately 88,000 clones, under 90% of which are singletons. Sequenced material: memory CD4+ T cells from blood. These receptors were taken from an adult in good health and CMV-seropositive.

V and J are TRBV10-3 and TRBJ1-1, with unresolved D. Germline-derived CDR1 and CDR2 are ENHRY and SYGVKD. CDR3 length: 13 amino acids. V gave up 10 bases and J gave up 0 bases, with 12 bases separating them. The CDR3 sequence: CASREVLNTEAFF. The CDR3 nucleotides read TGTGCCAGTCGCGAAGTTTTGAACACTGAAGCTTTCTTT.

This clone was seen once. The rearrangement uses TRBV4-2 and TRBJ1-2; 11 bases are a match to TRBD1. Germline CDR1 reads LGHNA; CDR2 reads YNFKEQ. With 0 bases clipped from V and 4 bases from J, the junction kept 10 bases outside the gene matches. CDR3 size: 18 residues. CDR3 coding DNA: TGTGCCAGCAGCCAAGATGAGGGACAGGGGGTTCCTCGCTATGGCTACACCTTC. Protein sequence: CASSQDEGQGVPRYGYTF.

The chain joins TRBV7-3 to TRBJ2-1, with TRBD2 identical over 9 bases. V was clipped by 4 bases and J by 4 bases; unmatched bases: 5. Germline V lookup: CDR1 SGHTA, CDR2 FQGTGA. This CDR3 is 15 amino acids long. CDR3 residues: CASSSRLAEYNEQFF. The DNA for the CDR3 is TGTGCCAGCAGCTCTCGACTAGCGGAATACAATGAGCAGTTCTTC.

The rearrangement uses TRBV7-2 and TRBJ2-7, with a tentative D call TRBD1 (6 bases). The CDR3 has 16 residues. The V end was cut by 5 bases, the J end by 6 bases, with 23 bases between. Germline V gene lookup returns CDR1 SGHTA and CDR2 FQGNSA. The CDR3 is CASSPSTGWASIEQYF. The CDR3 bases are TGTGCCAGCAGCCCTTCTACAGGGTGGGCCTCGATCGAGCAGTACTTC.

This clone appeared a single time. This chain joins TRBV30 and TRBJ2-2; no reliable D call. The germline gives CDR1 GTSNPN, CDR2 SVGIG (reference sequence). This CDR3 is built from 13 residues. Between the trimmed V and J ends, which lost 7 bases and 2 bases, there was a span of 11 bases. CDR3 sequence (DNA): TGTGCCTCGAACCCCAGAAACACCGGGGAGCTGTTTTTT. Protein product: CASNPRNTGELFF.

This chain links TRBV20-1 with TRBJ1-2; D unresolved. V gave up 3 bases and J gave up 1 base, with 3 bases separating them. This CDR3 is built from 11 residues. Looked up from germline, CDR1 is DFQATT and CDR2 is SNEGSKA (reference sequence). In DNA form, the CDR3 reads TGCAGTGCTAGCAATAACTATGGCTACACCTTC. It is translated as CSASNNYGYTF.

V usage is TRBV5-1 and J usage is TRBJ1-4; 9 positions match TRBD1. Germline V lookup: CDR1 SGHRS, CDR2 YFSETQ. The CDR3 totals 16 residues. V shed 4 bases, J shed 5 bases, and the junction held 9 bases outside the gene matches. The CDR3 loop reads CASSTGTGGKNEKLFF. CDR3 in DNA: TGCGCCAGCAGCACCGGAACAGGGGGCAAAAATGAAAAACTGTTTTTT.

The rearrangement uses TRBV5-1 and TRBJ1-2; TRBD1 is a possible D gene (5 bases). This CDR3 spans 13 amino acids. V gave up 3 bases and J gave up 8 bases, with 14 bases separating them. The germline CDR1 and CDR2 sequences are SGHRS and YFSETQ. The CDR3 DNA sequence: TGCGCCAGCAGCTCGGGACCCGAGGGGGGCTACACCTTC. Its translation is CASSSGPEGGYTF. The variable domain in full, completed from reference TRBV5-1 and TRBJ1-2, reads KAGVTQTPRYLIKTRGQQVTLSCSPISGHRSVSWYQQTPGQGLQFLFEYFSETQRNKGNFPGRFSGRQFSNSRSEMNVSTLELGDSALYLCASSSGPEGGYTFGSGTRLTVV.

V usage is TRBV21-1 and J usage is TRBJ2-5. TRBV21-1 is marked as a pseudogene. The CDR3 has 13 residues. CDR3 DNA sequence: TGTGCCAGCAGCAGGGGGGCGCAAGAGACCCAGTACTTC. Translation gives CASSRGAQETQYF.

This clone was seen only once. The J gene is TRBJ1-2, the V gene TRBV27; D is perhaps TRBD1 (5 bases). Germline V gives CDR1 MNHEY, CDR2 SMNVEV (reference sequence). V lost 2 bases to trimming and J lost 4 bases, with 8 bases between them. The CDR3 is 13 residues long. CDR3 region: CASSLQGPYGYTF. CDR3 sequence (DNA): TGTGCCAGCAGTTTACAGGGACCCTATGGCTACACCTTC.

By its share, this clone is medium-sized. The rearrangement joins TRBV28 to TRBJ1-1; D is perhaps TRBD1 (5 bases). Trimming removed 2 bases from V and 0 bases from J, with 13 bases in between. CDR1 and CDR2 from the germline V gene are MDHEN and SYDVKM. This CDR3 is built from 16 residues. DNA of the CDR3: TGTGCCAGCAGTTTAGTGACAGCAACAATGAACACTGAAGCTTTCTTT. Translation gives CASSLVTATMNTEAFF.

The chain is built from TRBV28 and TRBJ2-1; 13 nucleotides agree with TRBD2. Looked up from germline, CDR1 is MDHEN and CDR2 is SYDVKM. The CDR3 covers 17 residues. V gave up 5 bases and J gave up 4 bases; unmatched junction bases: 8. The CDR3 is CASSAHTSGRVYNEQFF. CDR3 coding DNA: TGTGCCAGCAGTGCGCATACTAGCGGGAGGGTATACAATGAGCAGTTCTTC. Based on the CDR3 plus reference TRBV28 and TRBJ2-1, the full variable domain is DVKVTQSSRYLVKRTGEKVFLECVQDMDHENMFWYRQDPGLGLRLIYFSYDVKMKEKGDIPEGYSVSREKKERFSLILESASTNQTSMYLCASSAHTSGRVYNEQFFGPGTRLTVL.

V is TRBV20-1 and J is TRBJ1-2; D is unclear. V was shortened by 2 bases and J by 13 bases, with 14 bases between the two germline ends. The CDR3 is 11 residues long. Germline V gene lookup returns CDR1 DFQATT and CDR2 SNEGSKA (reference sequence). The CDR3 sequence is CSARTDAEGTF. CDR3 nucleotide sequence: TGCAGTGCTAGAACGGACGCAGAAGGCACCTTC.

The rearrangement joins TRBV7-3 to TRBJ2-7; D may correspond to TRBD1 or TRBD2 (5 bases each). The CDR3 is 16 amino acids. V dropped 2 bases and J dropped 3 bases, with 17 bases sitting between them. CDR1 is SGHTA, CDR2 FQGTGA, per germline. Written as DNA, the CDR3 is TGTGCCAGCAGCTTAGTCCGCCGGGACCCTTACTACGAGCAGTACTTC. Amino acid sequence: CASSLVRRDPYYEQYF.

The V call is TRBV11-2, the J call TRBJ1-2; maybe TRBD1 (6 bases). The CDR3 consists of 15 residues. Trimming removed 1 base at V and 4 bases at J, with 13 bases between. Germline V gene lookup returns CDR1 SGHAT and CDR2 FQNNGV. The CDR3 spells CASSLGNRVGYGYTF. As DNA, the CDR3 is TGTGCCAGCAGCTTAGGCAACAGGGTTGGCTATGGCTACACCTTC.

V usage is TRBV29-1 and J usage is TRBJ1-4; no clear D. Looked up from germline, CDR1 is SQVTM and CDR2 is ANQGSEA. V lost 6 bases and J lost 5, with 13 bases in between. The CDR3 covers 13 residues. The CDR3 loop reads CSVLMVLNEKLFF. DNA for the CDR3: TGCAGCGTACTAATGGTCTTAAATGAAAAACTGTTTTTT. Based on the CDR3 plus reference TRBV29-1 and TRBJ1-4, the full variable domain is SAVISQKPSRDICQRGTSLTIQCQVDSQVTMMFWYRQQPGQSLTLIATANQGSEATYESGFVIDKFPISRPNLTFSTLTVSNMSPEDSSIYLCSVLMVLNEKLFFGSGTQLSVL.

With respect to this clone: At the DNA level, this CDR3 is encoded by other sequences in the same sample as well. This chain connects TRBV5-1 to TRBJ2-3, with D perhaps matching TRBD1 or TRBD2 (5 bases each). The CDR3 runs 13 residues. V dropped 3 bases and J dropped 2 bases, with 7 bases sitting between them. Germline CDR1 and CDR2: SGHRS and YFSETQ. Here the CDR3 DNA reads TGCGCCAGCAGCTCGGGGCTCACAGATACGCAGTATTTT. Protein: CASSSGLTDTQYF.

This clone appeared a few times. This CDR3 is also generated by other DNA sequences in the sample. The rearrangement uses TRBV29-1 and TRBJ2-3; D unresolved. This CDR3 is 15 amino acids long. With 0 bases removed from V and 3 bases from J, the gap between germline ends came to 13 bases. Germline CDR1 and CDR2: SQVTM and ANQGSEA. CDR3 nucleotide sequence: TGCAGCGTTGAAGATCAAAGGCACGCTACAGATACGCAGTATTTT. Residues: CSVEDQRHATDTQYF.

CDR3 nucleotide sequence: TGTGCCATCAGTGAGGGCTTGACACCGGCTAACACCTTC. Its protein is CAISEGLTPANTF. The chain carries TRBV10-3 and TRBJ1-2; D call uncertain. The germline V gene encodes CDR1 ENHRY and CDR2 SYGVKD. This CDR3 has 13 amino acids. V was shortened by 2 bases and J by 12 bases, with 16 bases between the two germline ends.

This chain joins TRBV2 and TRBJ1-2, with no clear D. The germline V and J ends were trimmed by 1 base and 5 bases, with 8 bases remaining between them. Per the germline V gene, CDR1 is SNHLY and CDR2 is FYNNEI. The CDR3 runs 13 residues. CDR3 residues: CASSEEVPYGYTF. CDR3 DNA sequence: TGTGCCAGCAGTGAAGAGGTCCCGTATGGCTACACCTTC.

The chain has TRBV28 and TRBJ2-3; D might be TRBD2 (7 bases). V was cut by 3 bases and J by 5 bases, with 15 bases left in between. CDR1 and CDR2 (germline): MDHEN, SYDVKM. The CDR3 is 15 residues long. This CDR3 is CASSLGGPTQDTQYF. CDR3 coding DNA: TGTGCCAGCAGTTTGGGGGGGCCCACACAAGATACGCAGTATTTT.

V and J are TRBV4-3 and TRBJ2-3; the match to TRBD2 covers 7 bases. V lost 1 base and J lost 0; bases outside the gene matches: 4. The germline V gene has CDR1 LGHNA and CDR2 YSLEER. This CDR3 is 16 amino acids long. The CDR3 DNA reads TGCGCCAGCAGCCAAGGTGGGACTACAAGCACAGATACGCAGTATTTT. Translation: CASSQGGTTSTDTQYF.

This clone was recorded a few times. The chain is built from TRBV28 and TRBJ1-2; no clear D. CDR3 size: 14 residues. Germline assignment: CDR1 MDHEN and CDR2 SYDVKM. V gave up 6 bases and J gave up 2 bases, with 13 bases separating them. The CDR3 nucleotides read TGTGCCAGCAGCCCCTGGTCGGGCAACTATGGCTACACCTTC. This sequence encodes CASSPWSGNYGYTF.